These 30 T cell receptor beta chains share one sample of origin, sequenced in a study of blood T cells in healthy people across ages (dated by TCRdb to the mid-2010s). Receptors were amplified or captured by 5' RACE. The run used an Illumina HiSeq 2500. A second PCR of about 6 to 12 cycles was run with a J-beta primer mix and a sample-barcoded 5' primer. TCRdb reran the public reads through fastp at Q25 and MiXCR, keeping productive beta chains. All rows with the same CDR3 protein become a single entry with the most common DNA and genes. The sample table holds roughly 800,000 distinct CDR3 sequences, of which around 25% were seen once. The ten largest clones add up to about 3% of the sample. The sample also formed part of further work on T cells of mothers and their children.

The material sequenced was blood. The receptor set was obtained from a boy younger than 18 in good health.

This clonotype was counted only a few times. The rearrangement joins TRBV19 to TRBJ2-3; 9 bases fit TRBD1. The germline CDR1 and CDR2 sequences are LNHDA and SQIVND (reference sequence). V shed 7 bases and J 6 bases; nucleotides not matched to a gene: 14. The CDR3 sequence is 16 residues long. The CDR3 coding sequence is TGTGCCAGTATGGACCCGGGACAGGGTTGGCCGGATACGCAGTATTTT. Its protein is CASMDPGQGWPDTQYF.

The chain employs TRBV6-2 or TRBV6-3 and TRBJ2-1; D might be TRBD1 (6 bases). The CDR3 covers 15 residues. Germline V gives CDR1 MNHEY, CDR2 SVGEGT. V shed 1 base and J shed 2 bases, with 9 bases lying between them. The CDR3 coding sequence is TGTGCCAGCAGTTACTTCGGACAGACCTACAATGAGCAGTTCTTC. Residues: CASSYFGQTYNEQFF.

This clonotype was seen a few times. The J gene is TRBJ2-5, the V gene TRBV7-4; 7 bases fit TRBD1. Judging by the DNA end, TRBJ2-7 fits better; the J call may be wrong. The CDR3 runs to 16 residues. CDR1 SGHVT and CDR2 SQSDAQ come from the germline V gene. As DNA, the CDR3 is TGTGCCAGCAGCACCCGCTTACGGGACAGAGTCTACGAGCAGTACTTC. It encodes CASSTRLRDRVYEQYF.

V usage is TRBV2 and J usage is TRBJ1-5; tentatively, D is TRBD1 (6 bases). Germline V gene sequence: CDR1 SNHLY, CDR2 FYNNEI. The germline V and J ends were trimmed by 5 bases and 2 bases, with 13 bases remaining between them. CDR3 length: 15 residues. CDR3 DNA sequence: TGTGCCAGCAGTAGGGACATTTTTGGCAATCAGCCCCAGCATTTT. Translation: CASSRDIFGNQPQHF.

This chain connects TRBV2 to TRBJ1-2; D gene unclear. The CDR3 covers 14 residues. Germline CDR1 is SNHLY and CDR2 is FYNNEI. V was clipped by 3 bases and J by 4 bases, with 12 bases between them. The CDR3 region is CASSEDPALYGYTF. CDR3 DNA: TGTGCCAGCAGTGAGGACCCGGCCCTCTATGGCTACACCTTC.

The sample holds many counts of this clonotype. The V gene is TRBV27, the J gene TRBJ1-4; weak D call: TRBD1 (5 bases). Trimming cost V 7 bases and J 7 bases, with 25 bases left between them. Germline CDR1 is MNHEY and CDR2 is SMNVEV (reference sequence). The CDR3 totals 17 residues. The chain's CDR3 is CASKWLGGASRSEKLFF. The CDR3 nucleotides read TGTGCCAGCAAATGGTTAGGTGGGGCGAGTCGGAGTGAAAAACTGTTTTTT.

V gene TRBV9 combines with J gene TRBJ1-3, with 8 bases lining up with TRBD1. CDR1 and CDR2 from the germline V gene are SGDLS and YYNGEE. The CDR3 is 15 amino acids. V lost 2 bases and J lost 3; bases outside the gene matches: 4. The CDR3 nucleotides are TGTGCCAGCAGCGTTGGACAGGGCTTTGGAAACACCATATATTTT. Protein: CASSVGQGFGNTIYF.

This clonotype was counted ten times or more. The chain links TRBV7-2 to TRBJ2-5; D might be TRBD2 (7 bases). Trimming shortened V by 5 bases and J by 5 bases, and 15 bases separated the two germline ends. Germline CDR1 is SGHTA and CDR2 is FQGNSA. The CDR3 spans 14 residues. The chain's CDR3 is CASSGRGAGETQYF. In DNA, the CDR3 is TGTGCCAGCAGCGGCCGGGGGGCCGGGGAGACCCAGTACTTC.

This clonotype was detected a few times. The chain recombines TRBV3-1 with TRBJ2-1, with TRBD2 as a possible D gene (6 bases). CDR1 LGHDT and CDR2 YNNKEL come from the germline V gene (reference sequence). This CDR3 has 17 residues. The V end was cut by 4 bases, the J end by 7 bases, with 23 bases between. DNA of the CDR3: TGTGCCAGCAGCCCCGGCTTATTAGCGGTGGGGAATAATGAGCAGTTCTTC. Translated, it gives CASSPGLLAVGNNEQFF.

CDR3 DNA: TGTGCCAGCAGCTCACGGACTAGCGGGGGTAATACGCAGTATTTT. Translated, it gives CASSSRTSGGNTQYF. J is TRBJ2-3 and V is TRBV7-9; TRBD2 matches 13 bases. With 4 bases clipped from V and 7 bases from J, the junction kept 5 bases outside the gene matches. CDR1 and CDR2 (germline): SEHNR, FQNEAQ (reference sequence). This CDR3 has 15 amino acids.

This clonotype occurred a few times. The gene calls are TRBV20-1 and TRBJ2-5; tentatively, D is TRBD2 (6 bases). This CDR3 has 12 amino acids. From germline, CDR1 is DFQATT and CDR2 SNEGSKA (reference sequence). The V and J ends lost 5 bases and 5 bases respectively, with 12 bases between them. CDR3 region: CSARTISETQYF. CDR3 DNA sequence: TGCAGTGCTCGGACTATTTCTGAGACCCAGTACTTC.

This clonotype was picked up a small number of times. The J gene is TRBJ2-2, the V gene TRBV29-1, with 9 nucleotides matching TRBD1. V lost 3 bases and J lost 4; bases outside the gene matches: 12. Germline CDR1 SQVTM, CDR2 ANQGSEA. This CDR3 comprises 17 residues. CDR3 protein: CSVDPPSGTGITGELFF. DNA of the CDR3: TGCAGCGTTGACCCGCCGTCCGGGACAGGGATCACCGGGGAGCTGTTTTTT.

This clonotype was seen more than once but under ten times. This chain uses TRBV15 with TRBJ2-5, with 11 bases aligning to TRBD2. This CDR3 spans 14 amino acids. Germline CDR1 LNHNV, CDR2 YYDKDF (reference sequence). Trimming at V came to 9 bases and at J to 2 bases, leaving 5 bases not matched to a gene. CDR3 DNA sequence: TGTGCCACTCCGGGACTAGCGGAACAAGAGACCCAGTACTTC. Translation: CATPGLAEQETQYF.

A few counts support this clonotype. V and J are TRBV5-5 and TRBJ1-5; D remains ambiguous. The CDR3 contains 15 residues. The V gene lost 0 bases and the J gene lost 1 base, with 8 bases spanning the gap. Germline loops: CDR1 SGHKS, CDR2 YYEKEE (reference sequence). In nucleotides, the CDR3 is TGTGCCAGCAGCTTGGGTTGGGGAAGCAATCAGCCCCAGCATTTT. Residues: CASSLGWGSNQPQHF.

V gene TRBV6-2 or TRBV6-3 combines with J gene TRBJ2-5, with TRBD1 identical over 9 bases. Germline values: CDR1 MNHEY, CDR2 SVGEGT. The CDR3 runs 16 residues. Germline trimming cut 3 bases from V and 3 bases from J; bases unmatched to any gene: 8. CDR3 coding DNA: TGTGCCAGCAGTTATCAGGAAGGGACAGGGAAAGAGACCCAGTACTTC. Encoded protein: CASSYQEGTGKETQYF.

Only a few counts were recorded for this clonotype. The V call is TRBV7-2, the J call TRBJ2-2; D is undetermined. The V gene lost 1 base and the J gene lost 2 bases, with 8 bases spanning the gap. Per germline, CDR1 SGHTA and CDR2 FQGNSA. The CDR3 is 15 residues long. The CDR3 region is CASSLGGYNTGELFF. CDR3 nucleotides: TGTGCCAGCAGCTTAGGAGGCTACAACACCGGGGAGCTGTTTTTT.

This clonotype was seen ten or more times. This chain links TRBV2 with TRBJ1-2; D ambiguous. Germline values: CDR1 SNHLY, CDR2 FYNNEI. The ends were cut back, 6 bases at V and 6 bases at J, with 11 bases in the middle. The CDR3 covers 12 residues. CDR3 protein: CASSVSKDGYTF. The CDR3 DNA sequence: TGTGCCAGCAGCGTATCTAAAGATGGCTACACCTTC.

V and J are TRBV5-1 and TRBJ1-4; 7 bases are a match to TRBD1. The junction had 10 bases not matched to a gene; V was cut back by 4 bases and J by 7 bases. This CDR3 contains 15 residues. Germline V CDR1 and CDR2: SGHRS, YFSETQ. The CDR3 sequence is CASSPDRAYSEKLFF. Here the CDR3 DNA reads TGCGCCAGCAGCCCAGACAGGGCGTACAGTGAAAAACTGTTTTTT.

The chain joins TRBV30 to TRBJ1-1; tentatively, D is TRBD1 (6 bases). This CDR3 is 14 amino acids long. Trimming cost V 0 bases and J 1 base, with 9 bases left between them. Germline values: CDR1 GTSNPN, CDR2 SVGIG (reference sequence). This CDR3 reads CAWSVGGQNTEAFF. In DNA form, the CDR3 reads TGTGCCTGGAGTGTCGGGGGACAGAACACTGAAGCTTTCTTT.

This clonotype has only a few counts. This rearrangement joins TRBV2 to TRBJ2-7; D possibly corresponds to TRBD2 (5 bases). The CDR3 consists of 13 residues. Trimming removed 7 bases from V and 6 bases from J, with 16 bases in between. Germline-derived CDR1 and CDR2 are SNHLY and FYNNEI. The CDR3 here is CASMLEGSGEQYF. The CDR3 nucleotides read TGTGCCAGCATGCTCGAGGGCTCAGGCGAGCAGTACTTC. Full variable domain (outside the CDR3, taken from reference TRBV2 and TRBJ2-7): EPEVTQTPSHQVTQMGQEVILRCVPISNHLYFYWYRQILGQKVEFLVSFYNNEISEKSEIFDDQFSVERPDGSNFTLKIRSTKLEDSAMYFCASMLEGSGEQYFGPGTRLTVT.

The chain links TRBV5-1 to TRBJ1-1, with TRBD1 matching over 8 bases. Germline V CDR1 and CDR2: SGHRS, YFSETQ. The CDR3 has 16 residues. Germline trimming cut 6 bases from V and 1 base from J; bases unmatched to any gene: 11. DNA of the CDR3: TGCGCCAGCAAACCGACAGGGGCGGTTGGGAACACTGAAGCTTTCTTT. Translated: CASKPTGAVGNTEAFF.

This clonotype has a handful of counts. The chain joins TRBV14 to TRBJ2-1; 12 positions match TRBD1. This CDR3 region has 19 residues. V lost 4 bases to trimming and J lost 4 bases; unmatched junction nucleotides: 14. CDR1 and CDR2 (germline): SGHDN, FVKESK. The CDR3 sequence: CASSRRDRGRLVPYNEQFF. CDR3 DNA: TGTGCCAGCAGCCGCAGGGACAGGGGGCGCTTAGTGCCTTACAATGAGCAGTTCTTC.

The chain employs TRBV9 and TRBJ2-2; weak D call: TRBD2 (6 bases). V lost 1 base to trimming and J lost 2 bases, with 18 bases between them. The germline V gene encodes CDR1 SGDLS and CDR2 YYNGEE. The CDR3 has 18 residues. The CDR3 coding sequence is TGTGCCAGCAGCGTATATACCGCTACGCGGGGAAACACCGGGGAGCTGTTTTTT. Its protein is CASSVYTATRGNTGELFF.

The chain links TRBV20-1 to TRBJ2-7, with TRBD1 matching over 9 bases. Losses at the gene ends were 7 bases for V and 8 bases for J; bases not matched to a gene: 6. The CDR3 runs 11 residues. The germline CDR1 and CDR2 sequences are DFQATT and SNEGSKA (reference sequence). CDR3 in amino acids: CSGTGAGQQYF. The CDR3 region has the DNA TGCAGTGGGACAGGGGCCGGACAGCAGTACTTC.

This clonotype was seen a handful of times. The rearrangement uses TRBV7-9 and TRBJ2-7, with D perhaps matching TRBD1 or TRBD2 (6 bases each). This CDR3 is 13 amino acids long. Trimming removed 9 bases from V and 6 bases from J, with 18 bases in between. The germline CDR1 and CDR2 sequences are SEHNR and FQNEAQ (reference sequence). This chain's CDR3 is CASSGTGTSEQYF. The CDR3 bases are TGTGCCAGTAGCGGAACAGGGACCTCCGAGCAGTACTTC.

There are a few counts of this clonotype. The gene calls are TRBV15 and TRBJ2-7, with a tentative D call TRBD1 (6 bases). Germline V gene sequence: CDR1 LNHNV, CDR2 YYDKDF (reference sequence). V dropped 5 bases and J dropped 3 bases, with 14 bases sitting between them. The CDR3 has 14 amino acids. CDR3 residues: CATSSRQADYEQYF. In nucleotides, the CDR3 is TGTGCCACCAGCTCGCGACAGGCAGACTACGAGCAGTACTTC.

The chain couples TRBV2 to TRBJ2-7; 8 positions agree with TRBD1. V was clipped by 1 base and J by 4 bases; unmatched bases: 9. The CDR3 covers 16 residues. Germline values: CDR1 SNHLY, CDR2 FYNNEI. The CDR3, as DNA: TGTGCCAGCAGTGAAGGACAGGGGCGCACTGCATACGAGCAGTACTTC. This sequence encodes CASSEGQGRTAYEQYF.

This sequence joins TRBV30 and TRBJ2-4; D not certain. This CDR3 has 11 residues. CDR1 is GTSNPN, CDR2 SVGIG, per germline (reference sequence). Trimming pared 5 bases from V and 7 bases from J, leaving 9 bases between. The CDR3 here is CAWQRANIQYF. The CDR3 DNA follows: TGTGCCTGGCAAAGGGCCAACATTCAGTACTTC.

This clonotype has a handful of counts. The chain uses TRBV7-8 and TRBJ2-5; no firm D call. Trimming removed 0 bases at V and 5 bases at J, with 13 bases between. The CDR3 is 15 amino acids. The germline V gene encodes CDR1 SGHVS and CDR2 FQNEAQ. The CDR3 DNA reads TGTGCCAGCAGCTTAGCGGAGAAGTTTCTGGAGACCCAGTACTTC. It is translated as CASSLAEKFLETQYF.

This clonotype showed up just a few times. V is TRBV6-2 or TRBV6-3 and J is TRBJ2-7; weak D call: TRBD1 (5 bases). CDR1 is MNHEY, CDR2 SVGEGT, per germline. This CDR3 is 14 amino acids long. V lost 4 bases and J lost 3, with 13 bases in between. CDR3 loop: CASSSGHSRYEQYF. CDR3 bases: TGTGCCAGCAGTTCCGGACATTCCCGCTACGAGCAGTACTTC.